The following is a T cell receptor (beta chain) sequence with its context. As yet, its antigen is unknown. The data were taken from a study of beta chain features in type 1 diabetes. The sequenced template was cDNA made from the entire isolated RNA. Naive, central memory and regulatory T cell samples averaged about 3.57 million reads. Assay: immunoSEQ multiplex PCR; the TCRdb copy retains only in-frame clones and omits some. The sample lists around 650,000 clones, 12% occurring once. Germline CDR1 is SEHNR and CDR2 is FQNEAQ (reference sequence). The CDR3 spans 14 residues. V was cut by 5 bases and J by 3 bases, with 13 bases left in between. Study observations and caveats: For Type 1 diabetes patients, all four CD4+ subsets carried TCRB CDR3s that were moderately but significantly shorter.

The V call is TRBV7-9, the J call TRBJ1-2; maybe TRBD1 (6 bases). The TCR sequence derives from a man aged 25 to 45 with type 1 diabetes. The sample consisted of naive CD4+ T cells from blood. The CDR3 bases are TGTGCCAGCAGCGCGCAGACAGGAGACTATGGCTACACCTTC. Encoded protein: CASSAQTGDYGYTF.